This T cell receptor beta chain comes out of a study of shared clonotypes between healthy human individuals. The germline CDR1 and CDR2 sequences are WSHSY and SAAADI. Trimming took off 1 base at V and 2 bases at J, with 6 bases between the two ends. The CDR3 sequence is 14 residues long. As defined, naive CD8 cells were CD45RO-negative and positively selected for CCR7, with terminally differentiated effector memory CD45RA+ cells excluded. All donors qualified as healthy HIV-negative adults and had experienced no recent acute infections or vaccinations. Deep-level settings were used for running the assay. Only in-frame clones appear in the TCRdb table, and some are missing; sequencing was by immunoSEQ multiplex PCR. Of under 2,000,000 clones in the sample, just under 95% were seen once.

The sequence was collected from a man aged 18 to 29 in good health. The sequencing sample was made of naive CD8+ T cells sorted from blood. The chain carries TRBV10-2 and TRBJ1-3, with D maybe TRBD1 (5 bases). The chain's CDR3 is CASSEWTPGNTIYF. The CDR3 bases are TGCGCCAGCAGTGAGTGGACACCTGGAAACACCATATATTTT.